These 2 T cell receptor beta chains came from one sample sequenced in a study of technical replicates of blood from a handful of donors. Generated by immunoSEQ multiplex PCR, the TCRdb table keeps only in-frame clones and is missing some. Altogether about 69,000 clones are present, over 70% being singletons, with the ten largest covering around 4.6%. The sequencing sample was made of PBMCs. The receptors stem from a human donor in good health. Some clones in this sample may be carry-over from other donors' samples.

The chain joins TRBV6-6 to TRBJ1-6, with 8 bases matching TRBD1. Germline CDR1 is MNHNY and CDR2 is SVGAGI (reference sequence). V dropped 4 bases and J dropped 8; count of bases not matched to a gene: 7. The CDR3 is 15 amino acids. CDR3 sequence (DNA): TGTGCCAGCAGTTTGTTACAGGGGGAGGATTCACCCCTCCACTTT. This sequence encodes CASSLLQGEDSPLHF.

This clone was recorded only once. This chain links TRBV5-8 with TRBJ2-3, with 8 bases lining up with TRBD1. V dropped 1 base and J dropped 2; count of bases not matched to a gene: 9. Germline CDR1 reads SGHTS; CDR2 reads YDEGEE. The CDR3 spans 17 residues. The CDR3 spells CASSLTDRGPYTDTQYF. CDR3 nucleotide sequence: TGTGCCAGCAGCTTGACTGACAGGGGACCATACACAGATACGCAGTATTTT.